One and the same sample provided the 9 T cell receptor beta chains below, sequenced in a study of cytomegalovirus exposure and HLA in healthy donors. Researchers ran the PCR with 60 Vbeta and 13 Jbeta primers. This table comes from immunoSEQ multiplex PCR, and its TCRdb copy is limited to in-frame clones, with some not included. Its table records about 130,000 clones. The specimen sequenced was PBMCs. These receptors originate from a man in his late teens or twenties in good health and CMV-seronegative.

The chain uses TRBV7-3 and TRBJ2-5, with TRBD1 matching over 7 bases. TRBJ2-7 explains the end of the DNA better; the J call may be wrong. The germline V gene has CDR1 SGHTA and CDR2 FQGTGA. The CDR3 totals 15 residues. The CDR3 bases are TGTGCCAGCAGCCGATCCGGGACAGAGGCCTACGAGCAGTACTTC. Amino acid sequence: CASSRSGTEAYEQYF.

This chain joins TRBV7-9 and TRBJ1-3; D not resolved. Germline lookup yields CDR1 SEHNR and CDR2 FQNEAQ (reference sequence). This CDR3 is 12 amino acids long. V lost 6 bases, J lost 5 bases, and 8 bases lay in between. In DNA, the CDR3 is TGTGCCAGCAGGCAAGACAGAAACACCATATATTTT. Translated, it gives CASRQDRNTIYF.

The rearrangement uses TRBV5-6 and TRBJ2-2, with D possibly TRBD2 on 5 matching bases. The CDR3 length is 13 residues. The germline V and J ends were trimmed by 0 bases and 7 bases, with 7 bases remaining between them. Germline lookup yields CDR1 SGHDT and CDR2 YYEEEE. CDR3 nucleotide sequence: TGTGCCAGCAGCTTGGCGGGGAACGGGGAGCTGTTTTTT. It yields the protein CASSLAGNGELFF.

The chain uses TRBV11-2 and TRBJ2-7; D is unresolved. Trimming removed 7 bases at V and 2 bases at J, with 15 bases between. CDR1 is SGHAT, CDR2 FQNNGV, per germline. The CDR3 totals 14 residues. The CDR3 reads CASTADRVPYEQYF. CDR3 sequence (DNA): TGTGCCAGCACCGCCGACCGGGTACCCTACGAGCAGTACTTC.

The V and J genes are TRBV4-3 and TRBJ1-4, with D hard to call. The CDR3 loop spans 16 amino acids. Per germline, CDR1 LGHNA and CDR2 YSLEER. Trimming shortened V by 0 bases and J by 0 bases, and 8 bases separated the two germline ends. The CDR3 reads CASSQDTRATNEKLFF. CDR3 coding DNA: TGCGCCAGCAGCCAAGATACGAGAGCAACTAATGAAAAACTGTTTTTT.

This chain connects TRBV7-3 to TRBJ2-1; 9 bases map to TRBD2. This CDR3 comprises 15 residues. Trimming at V came to 5 bases and at J to 4 bases, leaving 6 bases not matched to a gene. Germline CDR1 and CDR2: SGHTA and FQGTGA. This CDR3 reads CASSLASGGYNEQFF. DNA for the CDR3: TGTGCCAGCAGCCTAGCGAGCGGGGGGTACAATGAGCAGTTCTTC.

The J gene is TRBJ2-3, the V gene TRBV15, with D maybe TRBD2 (6 bases). V was trimmed by 1 base and J by 0 bases, leaving 11 bases between them. Germline values: CDR1 LNHNV, CDR2 YYDKDF (reference sequence). The CDR3 spans 16 residues. For the CDR3, the DNA is TGTGCCACCAGCAGAGCTGCGGGACCTAGCACAGATACGCAGTATTTT. This sequence encodes CATSRAAGPSTDTQYF. Variable domain in full (rest from reference TRBV15 and TRBJ2-3): DAMVIQNPRYQVTQFGKPVTLSCSQTLNHNVMYWYQQKSSQAPKLLFHYYDKDFNNEADTPDNFQSRRPNTSFCFLDIRSPGLGDTAMYLCATSRAAGPSTDTQYFGPGTRLTVL.

The chain links TRBV11-1 to TRBJ2-7; 9 bases line up with TRBD2. The germline V gene has CDR1 SGHAT and CDR2 FQDESV (reference sequence). This CDR3 has 19 residues. V shed 2 bases, J shed 2 bases, and the junction held 16 bases outside the gene matches. The DNA for the CDR3 is TGTGCCAGCAGCTTAAAAGGTGTGCCTAGCGGGGCCCCTACCTACGAGCAGTACTTC. Amino acid sequence: CASSLKGVPSGAPTYEQYF.

The chain carries TRBV14 and TRBJ2-1; no firm D call. Trimming took 2 bases from V and 12 from J, leaving 17 bases between them. This CDR3 is built from 14 residues. Germline CDR1 is SGHDN and CDR2 is FVKESK. For the CDR3, the DNA is TGTGCCAGCAGCCAAAATTCTGTCTTAGTGTGGCAGTTCTTC. This translates into CASSQNSVLVWQFF.